Shown below are 22 T cell receptor beta chains from a single sample sequenced in a study of naive and memory T cell subsets. Study results and caveats: Especially in CD8 cells, naive repertoires contained a few larger clonotypes, possibly CD45RA-re-expressing memory cells.

Both TRBC1 and TRBC2 were covered by a beta constant-region primer of two equimolar oligonucleotides. Nested alpha and beta constant-region primers with the SP2 primer drove four PCR rounds on ligated cDNA. TCRdb recomputed calls from the UMI-ligation and nested PCR reads with MiXCR, one row per CDR3 protein. Counted here are 120,000 to 150,000 distinct CDR3 sequences, approximately 20% occurring once; the ten biggest clones make up roughly 0.63%. These receptors' targets are unknown. Sequencing was done on a sample of naive CD8+ T cells from blood. These receptors originate from a human donor in good health.

This sequence joins TRBV6-5 and TRBJ1-5; D remains unclear. This CDR3 comprises 13 residues. V was cut by 3 bases and J by 7 bases, with 10 bases left in between. The germline V gene has CDR1 MNHEY and CDR2 SVGAGI. CDR3 region: CASSYDLEQPQHF. The CDR3 bases are TGTGCCAGCAGTTATGATCTGGAGCAGCCCCAGCATTTT.

V gene TRBV5-4 combines with J gene TRBJ2-7; 13 bases agree with TRBD2. J gave up 7 bases and V 5 bases, and 3 bases lay outside the gene matches. The CDR3 is 13 residues long. Germline V gene lookup returns CDR1 SGHNT and CDR2 YYREEE (reference sequence). This CDR3 reads CASSGLAGVEQYF. CDR3 coding DNA: TGTGCCAGCAGTGGACTAGCGGGAGTAGAGCAGTACTTC.

This clonotype was seen only a few times. This chain uses TRBV5-1 with TRBJ1-1; D is unresolved. V lost 6 bases to trimming and J lost 6 bases, with 15 bases between them. CDR1 is SGHRS, CDR2 YFSETQ, per germline. CDR3 size: 13 residues. The CDR3 DNA reads as TGCGCCAGCACCCAACCTGGGGAGTCTGAAGCTTTCTTT. Protein: CASTQPGESEAFF.

At least ten counts were recorded for this clonotype. This chain connects TRBV29-1 to TRBJ2-7; TRBD2 matches 11 bases. V trimming: 1 base; J trimming: 0 bases; junction bases outside the gene matches: 5. Per germline, CDR1 SQVTM and CDR2 ANQGSEA. This CDR3 is 16 amino acids long. The CDR3 here is CSVEGGLAGLSYEQYF. Here the CDR3 DNA reads TGCAGCGTTGAAGGAGGACTAGCGGGCCTCTCCTACGAGCAGTACTTC.

The chain couples TRBV5-1 to TRBJ2-7; 7 bases align to TRBD1. Germline CDR1 SGHRS, CDR2 YFSETQ. The CDR3 contains 15 residues. J gave up 6 bases and V 3 bases, and 12 bases lay outside the gene matches. The CDR3 loop reads CASSSGQVRFFEQYF. The CDR3 DNA sequence: TGCGCCAGCAGCTCTGGACAGGTGAGGTTTTTCGAGCAGTACTTC.

The chain couples TRBV20-1 to TRBJ2-5, with D perhaps matching TRBD1 (5 bases). Germline V gene data show CDR1 as DFQATT and CDR2 as SNEGSKA (reference sequence). Between the trimmed V and J ends, which lost 6 bases and 2 bases, there was a span of 16 bases. CDR3 length equals 14 residues. The DNA of the CDR3 is TGCAGTGCCTTACCCGACAGCCCACAAGAGACCCAGTACTTC. This gives the protein CSALPDSPQETQYF.

CDR3 in amino acids: CASSQSFRGMGTYNEQFF. In DNA form, the CDR3 reads TGCGCCAGCAGCCAATCCTTTCGAGGAATGGGGACCTACAATGAGCAGTTCTTC. The chain links TRBV4-3 to TRBJ2-1; D is unclear. This CDR3 region has 18 residues. V lost 2 bases, J lost 2 bases, and 19 bases lay in between. CDR1 and CDR2 (germline): LGHNA, YSLEER.

The chain couples TRBV2 to TRBJ2-7; weak D call: TRBD2 (5 bases). The V gene's germline CDR1 is SNHLY and CDR2 FYNNEI. CDR3 length: 15 amino acids. Trimming removed 5 bases from V and 3 bases from J, with 17 bases in between. The CDR3: CASSPPGGSGYEQYF. The CDR3 region has the DNA TGTGCCAGCAGTCCCCCAGGCGGGTCCGGCTACGAGCAGTACTTC.

The chain carries TRBV4-3 and TRBJ2-1, with D possibly matching TRBD1 (5 bases). Germline V gene sequence: CDR1 LGHNA, CDR2 YSLEER. The CDR3 totals 13 residues. Trimming removed 1 base from V and 9 bases from J, with 10 bases in between. CDR3: CASSQGQGGEQFF. For the CDR3, the DNA is TGCGCCAGCAGCCAAGGGCAGGGCGGTGAGCAGTTCTTC.

The chain combines TRBV29-1 with TRBJ2-5; 9 bases align to TRBD1. From germline, CDR1 is SQVTM and CDR2 ANQGSEA. This CDR3 spans 14 amino acids. Trimming took 4 bases from V and 2 from J; bases not matched to a gene: 5. CDR3 coding DNA: TGCAGCGTTGGGCGGGACAGGGCTCAAGAGACCCAGTACTTC. The encoded protein is CSVGRDRAQETQYF.

This clonotype has just a few counts. CDR3 region: CASSLAGQNQPQHF. The DNA of the CDR3 is TGTGCCAGCAGCTTAGCAGGGCAGAATCAGCCCCAGCATTTT. The genes are TRBV7-9 and TRBJ1-5; D call uncertain. The CDR3 contains 14 residues. The V and J ends lost 0 bases and 4 bases respectively, with 7 bases between them. CDR1 is SEHNR, CDR2 FQNEAQ, per germline (reference sequence).

The chain employs TRBV12-3 or TRBV12-4 and TRBJ2-3; 8 nucleotides align to TRBD2. The CDR3 has 16 amino acids. V lost 1 base, J lost 2 bases, and 5 bases stayed unmatched. The CDR3 here is CASSLVMRGDTDTQYF. The CDR3 DNA reads as TGTGCCAGCAGTTTAGTGATGCGGGGGGACACAGATACGCAGTATTTT.

This chain connects TRBV29-1 to TRBJ1-1, with TRBD1 matching 9 bases. This CDR3 has 13 amino acids. V shed 5 bases, J shed 5 bases, and the junction held 6 bases outside the gene matches. Germline CDR1 SQVTM, CDR2 ANQGSEA. The DNA of the CDR3 is TGCAGCGTTTTACAGGGGGCAGGAACTGAAGCTTTCTTT. Translation: CSVLQGAGTEAFF.

This chain uses TRBV27 with TRBJ1-2; D ambiguous. Looked up from germline, CDR1 is MNHEY and CDR2 is SMNVEV (reference sequence). V was clipped by 3 bases and J by 2 bases, with 7 bases between them. The CDR3 consists of 13 residues. The CDR3 loop reads CASSFSKNYGYTF. In nucleotides, the CDR3 is TGTGCCAGCAGTTTTAGTAAGAACTATGGCTACACCTTC.

This clonotype came up a few times. The rearrangement links TRBV24-1 to TRBJ2-1; possible D gene TRBD1, 6 bases. Deletions cut 9 bases from V and 0 bases from J, with 17 bases between. CDR1 KGHDR and CDR2 SFDVKD come from the germline V gene. This CDR3 region has 16 residues. CDR3 amino acids: CATETRGCLSYNEQFF. The CDR3 DNA reads TGTGCCACCGAAACCAGGGGTTGCCTCTCCTACAATGAGCAGTTCTTC.

The V and J genes are TRBV15 and TRBJ1-1; tentative D call: TRBD1 (6 bases). The CDR3 extends over 19 amino acids. Germline-derived CDR1 and CDR2 are LNHNV and YYDKDF (reference sequence). With 0 bases removed from V and 3 bases from J, the gap between germline ends came to 23 bases. In DNA form, the CDR3 reads TGTGCCACCAGCAGAGATCAGCCCGGGACATCCCGTTGGTACACTGAAGCTTTCTTT. It encodes CATSRDQPGTSRWYTEAFF.

This clonotype was picked up a small number of times. The V and J genes are TRBV28 and TRBJ2-1; tentative D call: TRBD2 (6 bases). Trimming stripped 1 base from V and 0 bases from J, with 28 bases between. The CDR3 covers 22 residues. From germline, CDR1 is MDHEN and CDR2 SYDVKM. The CDR3 DNA is TGTGCCAGCAGTTTATATCTCCGGGGGACCGCAGGGACGGGTGGCTCCTACAATGAGCAGTTCTTC. Its protein is CASSLYLRGTAGTGGSYNEQFF.

The genes are TRBV6-6 and TRBJ2-1; weak D call: TRBD2 (5 bases). CDR3 length equals 16 residues. The V and J ends lost 2 bases and 9 bases respectively, with 20 bases between them. Germline CDR1 reads MNHNY; CDR2 reads SVGAGI (reference sequence). In nucleotides, the CDR3 is TGTGCCAGCAGTTACAACCCTAGGCTAGCAGGTTTTGAGCAGTTCTTC. This sequence encodes CASSYNPRLAGFEQFF.

Many counts were recorded for this clonotype. The V gene is TRBV7-9, the J gene TRBJ1-1; a possible D gene is TRBD1 (6 bases). CDR3 length: 11 residues. Germline V gene lookup returns CDR1 SEHNR and CDR2 FQNEAQ (reference sequence). The V end lost 11 bases, the J end lost 5 bases, and 12 bases lay between the germline ends. The CDR3 coding sequence is TGTGCCGAGGGAGGGGGGACTGAAGCTTTCTTT. This translates into CAEGGGTEAFF.

In this sample, this clonotype turned up a few times. The chain links TRBV27 to TRBJ2-3; D is undetermined. Germline CDR1 MNHEY, CDR2 SMNVEV (reference sequence). The CDR3 covers 15 residues. Between the trimmed V and J ends, which lost 3 bases and 5 bases, there was a span of 15 bases. The CDR3 DNA reads as TGTGCCAGCAGTTTCCGCCGTGACCAAAGAGATACGCAGTATTTT. Its translation: CASSFRRDQRDTQYF.

The gene calls are TRBV7-8 and TRBJ2-3, with D possibly TRBD1 on 5 matching bases. Trimming pared 1 base from V and 13 bases from J, leaving 27 bases between. CDR3 length: 17 amino acids. The germline V gene has CDR1 SGHVS and CDR2 FQNEAQ. Here the CDR3 DNA reads TGTGCCAGCAGCTTAGGCACAGTGACAGACGCCTCTGATCGGGAGTATTTT. Translated, it gives CASSLGTVTDASDREYF.

The chain uses TRBV20-1 and TRBJ1-3; D is ambiguous. The V gene's germline CDR1 is DFQATT and CDR2 SNEGSKA (reference sequence). V was trimmed by 4 bases and J by 0 bases, leaving 10 bases between them. The CDR3 totals 14 residues. The CDR3 protein is CSATTENSGNTIYF. CDR3 DNA: TGCAGTGCTACTACAGAAAACTCTGGAAACACCATATATTTT.